The present TCR beta chain was sequenced within a study of blood T cell repertoires in COVID-19. The repertoire was sequenced with immunoSEQ multiplex PCR; TCRdb's copy has only in-frame clones and lacks some. Among 50,000 to 75,000 clones listed, about 80% were seen once. CDR3 length: 15 amino acids. J was trimmed by 9 bases and V by 6 bases; bases with no gene match: 11. Germline-derived CDR1 and CDR2 are LNHDA and SQIVND (reference sequence). Sequencing input: peripheral blood. V and J are TRBV19 and TRBJ2-1; TRBD2 aligns across 10 bases. This TCR derives from a man in his sixties with acute or convalescent COVID-19. CDR3 region: CASSDWSGREGEQFF. As DNA, the CDR3 is TGTGCCAGTAGCGACTGGAGCGGGAGGGAGGGTGAGCAGTTCTTC.